This T cell receptor (beta chain) is drawn from a study of T cell responses to AZD1222 COVID-19 vaccine. TCRdb's table, derived via immunoSEQ multiplex PCR, lists solely in-frame clones and lacks some. The data contain around 150,000 clones, 90% to 95% of them singletons. V lost 0 bases, J lost 3 bases, and 7 bases lay in between. The CDR3 consists of 14 residues. The V gene's germline CDR1 is KGHSH and CDR2 LQKENI. Sequencing used peripheral blood, obtained 28 days after the second AZD1222 dose. This clonotype was obtained from an adult who received the AZD1222 COVID-19 vaccine. This rearrangement joins TRBV18 to TRBJ2-3; D could derive from TRBD1 or TRBD2 (5 bases each). CDR3 sequence (DNA): TGTGCCAGCTCACCACCAGAGGGGACAGATACGCAGTATTTT. It codes for CASSPPEGTDTQYF.